These 27 T cell receptor beta chains were sequenced from one sample in a study of T-cell memory formation after mild COVID-19. TCRdb independently ran MiXCR on the 5' RACE reads; one entry per CDR3 protein. Seen here are 40,000 to 55,000 distinct CDR3 sequences, 7.3% observed once, and the top ten hold less than 1.5%. Sample: PBMCs or a T cell subset sorted from them (not recorded which). The receptors stem from a man between 18 and 29 years old who had mild COVID-19 (a few samples of this study predate the infection). Cell type and time point are not known.

The chain has TRBV5-1 and TRBJ1-1, with TRBD1 identical over 7 bases. The CDR3 length is 15 residues. In germline, CDR1 is SGHRS, CDR2 YFSETQ. The V gene end was trimmed by 4 bases and the J gene end by 4 bases; junction bases not matched to a gene: 10. CDR3 DNA sequence: TGCGCCAGCAGCAGAGACAGGGCCCGGGGCACTGAAGCTTTCTTT. It is translated as CASSRDRARGTEAFF.

The rearrangement links TRBV6-2 or TRBV6-3 to TRBJ2-3, with a possible D match to TRBD1 (5 bases). Germline values: CDR1 MNHEY, CDR2 SVGEGT. The V and J ends lost 7 bases and 6 bases respectively, with 14 bases between them. CDR3 length: 13 residues. The CDR3 sequence is CASTSRVTDTQYF. The CDR3 DNA reads as TGTGCCAGCACGAGCAGGGTGACCGATACGCAGTATTTT.

The table lists this clonotype with a few counts. The chain links TRBV7-2 to TRBJ1-5, with no clear D. Germline V gene data show CDR1 as SGHTA and CDR2 as FQGNSA. The ends were cut back, 11 bases at V and 1 base at J, with 12 bases in the middle. This CDR3 region has 13 residues. The CDR3 region is CACSRASNQPQHF. The CDR3 DNA sequence: TGTGCCTGTTCCCGGGCCAGCAATCAGCCCCAGCATTTT.

This clonotype has more than one count but fewer than ten. The rearrangement links TRBV5-1 to TRBJ1-6; D uncertain. Germline V gene sequence: CDR1 SGHRS, CDR2 YFSETQ. With 4 bases removed from V and 8 bases from J, the gap between germline ends came to 22 bases. CDR3 length: 17 residues. As DNA, the CDR3 is TGCGCCAGCAGCGTAAAAGGGCCCGAAGCCTTAGATTCACCCCTCCACTTT. Translating it yields CASSVKGPEALDSPLHF.

This clonotype was counted between two and nine times. V is TRBV2 and J is TRBJ2-3; TRBD1 might be the D (5 bases). The CDR3 is 14 amino acids. With 4 bases removed from V and 1 base from J, the gap between germline ends came to 9 bases. Germline CDR1 and CDR2: SNHLY and FYNNEI. Here the CDR3 reads CASSAATGTDTQYF. CDR3 bases: TGTGCCAGCAGTGCAGCGACAGGCACAGATACGCAGTATTTT.

This clonotype was counted between two and nine times. The chain carries TRBV29-1 and TRBJ2-1; 9 bases agree with TRBD1. Germline trimming cut 3 bases from V and 4 bases from J; bases unmatched to any gene: 7. The CDR3 has 15 amino acids. Germline V gene sequence: CDR1 SQVTM, CDR2 ANQGSEA. The CDR3 here is CSVDTGTGRYNEQFF. In nucleotides, the CDR3 is TGCAGCGTTGATACCGGGACAGGGCGATACAATGAGCAGTTCTTC.

This clonotype was detected only a few times. This chain joins TRBV11-2 and TRBJ1-2; 7 bases agree with TRBD1. J gave up 4 bases and V 3 bases, and 11 bases lay outside the gene matches. The CDR3 is 16 residues long. Looked up from germline, CDR1 is SGHAT and CDR2 is FQNNGV. The CDR3 loop is CASSFGTAQGSYGYTF. The CDR3 nucleotides are TGTGCCAGCAGCTTCGGGACAGCCCAAGGGTCCTATGGCTACACCTTC.

The chain combines TRBV6-6 with TRBJ2-7; 14 bases line up with TRBD2. This CDR3 region has 16 residues. With V trimmed by 6 bases and J by 0 bases, 4 bases remained unmatched. Germline assignment: CDR1 MNHNY and CDR2 SVGAGI (reference sequence). CDR3 in amino acids: CASRSGLAGASYEQYF. The DNA for the CDR3 is TGTGCCAGCAGGTCGGGACTAGCGGGGGCCTCCTACGAGCAGTACTTC.

This clonotype occurred a few times. This rearrangement joins TRBV7-9 to TRBJ2-6; D gene unclear. Germline CDR1 SEHNR, CDR2 FQNEAQ (reference sequence). V dropped 5 bases and J dropped 2 bases, with 7 bases sitting between them. This CDR3 has 14 amino acids. The CDR3 region is CASSPKTGANVLTF. For the CDR3, the DNA is TGTGCCAGCAGCCCGAAGACTGGGGCCAACGTCCTGACTTTC.

On this clonotype: With a much larger clone just one base away, this may be a read error. The V call is TRBV4-3, the J call TRBJ2-4, with D perhaps matching TRBD2 (6 bases). The V and J ends lost 6 bases and 0 bases respectively, with 9 bases between them. CDR1 is LGHNA, CDR2 YSLEER, per germline. The CDR3 loop spans 14 amino acids. CDR3 sequence reads: CASRPGLAKNIQYF. In DNA form, the CDR3 reads TGCGCCAGCAGACCGGGACTAGCCAAAAACATTCAGTACTTC.

This clonotype was picked up many times. This chain joins TRBV5-1 and TRBJ2-3; D is perhaps TRBD1 (5 bases). The length of the CDR3 is 14 residues. The germline CDR1 and CDR2 sequences are SGHRS and YFSETQ. With 2 bases removed from V and 4 bases from J, the gap between germline ends came to 11 bases. The CDR3 coding sequence is TGCGCCAGCAGCTTCCAGGGTTCCCCAGATACGCAGTATTTT. This sequence encodes CASSFQGSPDTQYF.

V and J are TRBV7-3 and TRBJ1-6, with D tentatively TRBD1 (5 bases). The CDR3 has 13 amino acids. Germline lookup yields CDR1 SGHTA and CDR2 FQGTGA. Deletions cut 5 bases from V and 13 bases from J, with 15 bases between. The CDR3 loop reads CASSPGTVSPLHF. In DNA form, the CDR3 reads TGTGCCAGCAGCCCCGGGACGGTTTCGCCCCTCCACTTT.

The V call is TRBV6-5, the J call TRBJ2-5, with 8 bases identical to TRBD1. With V trimmed by 6 bases and J by 4 bases, 7 bases remained unmatched. Per the germline V gene, CDR1 is MNHEY and CDR2 is SVGAGI. CDR3 length: 14 amino acids. The CDR3 DNA follows: TGTGCCAGCAGGCTTCAGGGGGCCGGAGAGACCCAGTACTTC. Translated, it gives CASRLQGAGETQYF.

This clonotype was found a few times. The chain joins TRBV7-8 to TRBJ2-1, with 8 bases identical to TRBD2. The length of the CDR3 is 13 residues. Germline V lookup: CDR1 SGHVS, CDR2 FQNEAQ. J gave up 5 bases and V 8 bases, and 5 bases lay outside the gene matches. CDR3 nucleotide sequence: TGTGCCAGCGGGATAGCGGGGAACAATGAGCAGTTCTTC. It is translated as CASGIAGNNEQFF.

This clonotype was detected only a few times. The chain employs TRBV7-9 and TRBJ2-7; TRBD1 agrees at 9 bases. The CDR3 loop spans 14 amino acids. Germline CDR1 SEHNR, CDR2 FQNEAQ (reference sequence). J was trimmed by 4 bases and V by 6 bases; bases with no gene match: 7. The DNA of the CDR3 is TGTGCCAGCAGTCCCGGGACAGGGTGGTACGAGCAGTACTTC. It codes for CASSPGTGWYEQYF.

This clonotype was counted many times. This chain uses TRBV5-1 with TRBJ2-3; no firm D call. The CDR3 is made up of 15 amino acids. The ends were cut back, 0 bases at V and 0 bases at J, with 8 bases in the middle. Germline V gives CDR1 SGHRS, CDR2 YFSETQ. The CDR3 region is CASSLGGASTDTQYF. CDR3 DNA sequence: TGCGCCAGCAGCTTGGGTGGTGCTAGCACAGATACGCAGTATTTT.

This chain joins TRBV6-4 and TRBJ1-6; unclear D gene. The CDR3 totals 14 residues. The V end was cut by 8 bases, the J end by 7 bases, with 15 bases between. Germline V lookup: CDR1 MRHNA, CDR2 SNTAGT. The CDR3 coding sequence is TGTGCCAGCCGGGAGTCACTGTCGAATTCACCCCTCCACTTT. Translation gives CASRESLSNSPLHF.

This clonotype was seen at least ten times. This chain connects TRBV11-2 to TRBJ2-5; D could derive from TRBD1 or TRBD2 (6 bases each). Trimming took off 5 bases at V and 4 bases at J, with 20 bases between the two ends. The length of the CDR3 is 16 residues. CDR1 is SGHAT and CDR2 is FQNNGV in the germline V gene. The CDR3 DNA follows: TGTGCCAGCAGCCCGGGGGCCAGGTCGCCAAGAGAGACCCAGTACTTC. Translating gives CASSPGARSPRETQYF.

At least ten counts were recorded for this clonotype. The J gene is TRBJ1-5, the V gene TRBV4-1, with D possibly being TRBD1 (6 bases). The germline V gene encodes CDR1 MGHRA and CDR2 YSYEKL. The length of the CDR3 is 15 residues. With 3 bases removed from V and 4 bases from J, the gap between germline ends came to 13 bases. This CDR3 reads CASSQGASANQPQHF. The CDR3 coding sequence is TGCGCCAGCAGCCAGGGGGCCAGCGCTAATCAGCCCCAGCATTTT.

V is TRBV7-9 and J is TRBJ2-3; possibly TRBD1 or TRBD2 for D (5 bases each). This CDR3 is built from 13 residues. Trimming shortened V by 5 bases and J by 6 bases, and 12 bases separated the two germline ends. CDR1 and CDR2 from the germline V gene are SEHNR and FQNEAQ (reference sequence). The CDR3 region is CASSGPWGDTQYF. CDR3 bases: TGTGCCAGCAGCGGCCCCTGGGGGGATACGCAGTATTTT. Based on the CDR3 plus reference TRBV7-9 and TRBJ2-3, the full variable domain is DTGVSQNPRHKITKRGQNVTFRCDPISEHNRLYWYRQTLGQGPEFLTYFQNEAQLEKSRLLSDRFSAERPKGSFSTLEIQRTEQGDSAMYLCASSGPWGDTQYFGPGTRLTVL.

This clonotype occurred a few times. The chain employs TRBV5-5 and TRBJ2-3; D call uncertain. CDR3 length: 12 residues. Between the trimmed V and J ends, which lost 1 base and 6 bases, there was a span of 6 bases. Germline CDR1 reads SGHKS; CDR2 reads YYEKEE (reference sequence). CDR3 DNA sequence: TGTGCCAGCAGCTTGACGTGGGATACGCAGTATTTT. Translating gives CASSLTWDTQYF.

This clonotype is judged medium-sized (0.01 to 0.1%). The chain combines TRBV15 with TRBJ1-4, with D tentatively TRBD1 (5 bases). The germline gives CDR1 LNHNV, CDR2 YYDKDF (reference sequence). Trimming stripped 0 bases from V and 6 bases from J, with 11 bases between. This CDR3 spans 15 amino acids. CDR3 DNA sequence: TGTGCCACCAGCAGAGACAGGGCCTGGGATGAAAAACTGTTTTTT. Amino acid sequence: CATSRDRAWDEKLFF.

This clonotype turned up a few times. The chain employs TRBV12-3 or TRBV12-4 and TRBJ2-2, with TRBD1 matching over 8 bases. The CDR3 length is 14 residues. Unmatched junction bases numbered 4, after V lost 6 bases and J lost 4 bases. The DNA for the CDR3 is TGTGCCAGCAGAAGACAGGGGATCACCGGGGAGCTGTTTTTT. Amino acids: CASRRQGITGELFF.

This clonotype was counted a few times. The chain joins TRBV5-1 to TRBJ1-1, with no clear D. The CDR3 runs 14 residues. The V and J ends lost 2 bases and 3 bases respectively, with 11 bases between them. Germline assignment: CDR1 SGHRS and CDR2 YFSETQ. CDR3 loop: CASSFGWADTEAFF. The CDR3 coding sequence is TGCGCCAGCAGCTTTGGGTGGGCGGACACTGAAGCTTTCTTT.

This clonotype was picked up many times. The chain recombines TRBV6-2 or TRBV6-3 with TRBJ2-5; weak D call: TRBD2 (5 bases). CDR1 MNHEY and CDR2 SVGEGT come from the germline V gene. V shed 8 bases and J shed 5 bases, with 15 bases lying between them. The CDR3 covers 13 residues. The CDR3 protein is CASSRGNGETQYF. CDR3 coding DNA: TGTGCCAGCTCTCGAGGGAACGGCGAGACCCAGTACTTC.

This clonotype was recorded at least ten times. The genes are TRBV10-3 and TRBJ2-5; 9 bases line up with TRBD2. The length of the CDR3 is 14 residues. The J segment lost 4 bases and the V segment lost 10 bases, leaving 10 bases of the junction unmatched. The germline V gene encodes CDR1 ENHRY and CDR2 SYGVKD. The CDR3 protein is CATVAGVELETQYF. The CDR3 nucleotides read TGTGCCACCGTAGCGGGGGTAGAACTAGAGACCCAGTACTTC.

This clonotype appeared a few times. This chain links TRBV5-6 with TRBJ2-5; 7 positions agree with TRBD1. In germline, CDR1 is SGHDT, CDR2 YYEEEE. This CDR3 spans 14 amino acids. V lost 4 bases, J lost 5 bases, and 8 bases stayed unmatched. The CDR3 nucleotides read TGTGCCAGCAGCCCAGGGGGACCCGGGGAGACCCAGTACTTC. Translation gives CASSPGGPGETQYF.